This T cell receptor (beta chain) was observed in a study of PD-1 blockade in classical Hodgkin lymphoma. Study observations and caveats: Lower baseline TCR diversity was reported for newly diagnosed patients than for healthy donors.

Every patient relapsed after autologous stem cell transplantation, and brentuximab vedotin exposure varied. Clones were sequenced by immunoSEQ multiplex PCR, and TCRdb holds only the in-frame ones, with some missing. The sample lists 20,000 to 25,000 clones, 70% to 85% occurring once. Germline V gene lookup returns CDR1 MGHDK and CDR2 SYGVNS. The length of the CDR3 is 15 residues. With V trimmed by 5 bases and J by 5 bases, 8 bases remained unmatched. A remark on this clone: Its antigen is currently unknown.

Here the sequenced sample was peripheral blood mononuclear cells (PBMCs), taken before the second cycle of nivolumab. This sequence originates from a human donor with classical Hodgkin lymphoma. The genes are TRBV25-1 and TRBJ2-5, with 10 bases aligning to TRBD1. CDR3 residues: CASSKPGQGRETQYF. Here the CDR3 DNA reads TGTGCCAGCAGTAAACCGGGACAGGGGCGGGAGACCCAGTACTTC.